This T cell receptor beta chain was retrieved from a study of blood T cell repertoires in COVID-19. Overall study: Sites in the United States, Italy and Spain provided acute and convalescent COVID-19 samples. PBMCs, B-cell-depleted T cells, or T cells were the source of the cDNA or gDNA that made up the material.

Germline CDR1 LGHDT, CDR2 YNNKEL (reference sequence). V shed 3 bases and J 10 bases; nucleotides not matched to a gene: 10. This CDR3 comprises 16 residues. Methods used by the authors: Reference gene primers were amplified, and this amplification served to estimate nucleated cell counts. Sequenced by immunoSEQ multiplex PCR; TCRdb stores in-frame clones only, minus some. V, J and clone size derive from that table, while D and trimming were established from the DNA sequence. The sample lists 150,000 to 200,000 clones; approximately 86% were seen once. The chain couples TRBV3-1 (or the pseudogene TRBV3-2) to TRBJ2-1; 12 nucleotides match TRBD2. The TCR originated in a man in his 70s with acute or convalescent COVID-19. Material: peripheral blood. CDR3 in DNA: TGTGCCAGCAGCCAGGAAGAAAATGGGACTAGCGGGGAGCAGTTCTTC. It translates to CASSQEENGTSGEQFF.